The source of this T cell receptor beta chain is a study of cytomegalovirus exposure and HLA in healthy donors. The study, taken as a whole, reports: Roughly uniform depth of sequencing across donors was assumed in presence/absence analyses. It was likely that a cluster of highly shared sequence variants was a sequencing artifact.

Only a few counts were recorded for this clone. Its cognate antigen is unknown. The study ran its PCR with 60 Vbeta and 13 Jbeta primers. Only in-frame clones appear in the TCRdb table, and some are missing; sequencing was by immunoSEQ multiplex PCR. The repertoire holds more than 100,000 clones, with approximately 64% as singletons. Per germline, CDR1 LNHDA and CDR2 SQIVND (reference sequence). The CDR3 loop spans 15 amino acids. Trimming removed 5 bases from V and 2 bases from J, with 10 bases in between. This receptor was identified in a woman aged 45-60 years in good health and CMV-seronegative. Sequencing input: PBMCs. The chain links TRBV19 to TRBJ2-6, with D perhaps matching TRBD1 (6 bases). The CDR3 DNA reads as TGTGCCAGTAGTGCCTCAGGGGCTGGGGCCAACGTCCTGACTTTC. Its translation: CASSASGAGANVLTF.